These T cell receptor beta chains were read from a single sample in a study of shared clonotypes between healthy human individuals. TCRdb's table, derived via immunoSEQ multiplex PCR, lists solely in-frame clones and lacks some. Seen here are around 580,000 clones, 95% to 98% observed once, and the top ten hold 0.3%. The material sequenced was naive CD8+ T cells sorted from blood. All receptors derive from a man aged 30 to 39 in good health. CDR3s include the opening cysteine and the closing phenylalanine or tryptophan. Each record gives: D gene, J gene, V gene, CDR3 protein. D genes are given only for firm matches.

D gene: TRBD1
J gene: TRBJ2-7
V gene: TRBV5-4
CDR3 protein: CASSLAAGTGTLGQYF

D gene: TRBD1
J gene: TRBJ2-7
V gene: TRBV27
CDR3 protein: CASSQDRESSYEQYF

D gene: NA
J gene: TRBJ2-7
V gene: TRBV9
CDR3 protein: CASSVGDRSRTYEQYF

D gene: TRBD2
J gene: TRBJ2-5
V gene: TRBV10-3
CDR3 protein: CAISEEERGTPQETQYF

D gene: NA
J gene: TRBJ2-3
V gene: TRBV10-1
CDR3 protein: CASSDLGTDTQYF

D gene: NA
J gene: TRBJ2-1
V gene: TRBV6-6
CDR3 protein: CASSYSIGGNEQFF

D gene: TRBD2
J gene: TRBJ2-7
V gene: TRBV6-5
CDR3 protein: CASSPTSGASYEQYF

D gene: NA
J gene: TRBJ2-7
V gene: TRBV5-4
CDR3 protein: CASSLFPGERAYEQYF

D gene: NA
J gene: TRBJ2-1
V gene: TRBV29-1
CDR3 protein: CSVVSGSSSYNEQFF

D gene: NA
J gene: TRBJ2-7
V gene: TRBV19
CDR3 protein: CASSMYGGYEQYF

D gene: NA
J gene: TRBJ2-7
V gene: TRBV9
CDR3 protein: CASSQDTYEQYF

D gene: TRBD2
J gene: TRBJ2-5
V gene: TRBV6-1
CDR3 protein: CATTAGGRETQYF

D gene: NA
J gene: TRBJ2-5
V gene: TRBV10-1
CDR3 protein: CASSGRGPQETQYF

D gene: TRBD1
J gene: TRBJ2-3
V gene: TRBV27
CDR3 protein: CASSSSGTGLHF

D gene: TRBD2
J gene: TRBJ2-3
V gene: TRBV7-9
CDR3 protein: CASSLVTSGMDTQYF

D gene: NA
J gene: TRBJ1-1
V gene: TRBV29-1
CDR3 protein: CSVELAAGGTEAFF

D gene: NA
J gene: TRBJ1-1
V gene: TRBV27
CDR3 protein: CASSLDLGGTEAFF

D gene: TRBD1
J gene: TRBJ2-1
V gene: TRBV9
CDR3 protein: CASSVSGTGTTLDEQFF

D gene: NA
J gene: TRBJ2-5
V gene: TRBV28
CDR3 protein: CASRIRQAGQQETQYF

D gene: TRBD1
J gene: TRBJ2-1
V gene: TRBV27
CDR3 protein: CASSFDREYNEQFF

D gene: NA
J gene: TRBJ2-7
V gene: TRBV11-2
CDR3 protein: CASSGTSSYEQYF

D gene: TRBD1
J gene: TRBJ2-5
V gene: TRBV9
CDR3 protein: CASSAGGDRGPIGQYF

D gene: TRBD1
J gene: TRBJ2-5
V gene: TRBV13
CDR3 protein: CASSTTGAPQETQYF

D gene: TRBD1
J gene: TRBJ1-5
V gene: TRBV28
CDR3 protein: CASTHPGQGSNQPQHF